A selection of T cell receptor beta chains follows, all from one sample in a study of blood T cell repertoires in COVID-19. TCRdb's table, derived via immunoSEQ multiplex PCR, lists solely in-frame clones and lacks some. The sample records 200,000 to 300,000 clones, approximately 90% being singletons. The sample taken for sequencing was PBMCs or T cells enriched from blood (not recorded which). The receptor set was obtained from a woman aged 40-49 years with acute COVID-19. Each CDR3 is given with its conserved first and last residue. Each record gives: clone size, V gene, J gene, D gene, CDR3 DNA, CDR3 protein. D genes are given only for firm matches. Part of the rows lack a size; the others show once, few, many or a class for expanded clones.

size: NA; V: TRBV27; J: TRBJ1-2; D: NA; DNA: TGTGCCAGCAGTCGGGGCGGGGGCTATGGCTACACCTTC; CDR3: CASSRGGGYGYTF
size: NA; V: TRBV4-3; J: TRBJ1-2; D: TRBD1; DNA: TGCGCCAGCAGCCAAGTGGGTTTTAGGGGGCGCGGAGAGGACTATGGCTACACCTTC; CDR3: CASSQVGFRGRGEDYGYTF
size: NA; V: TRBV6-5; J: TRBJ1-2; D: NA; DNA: TGTGCCAGCAGTTACCTTTGGAGGGGAGGCTACACCTTC; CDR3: CASSYLWRGGYTF
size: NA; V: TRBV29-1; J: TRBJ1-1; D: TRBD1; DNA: TGCAGCGTTAATGACGGGACAGTTAAAGCTTTCTTT; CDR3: CSVNDGTVKAFF
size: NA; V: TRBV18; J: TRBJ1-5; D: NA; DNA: TGTGCCAGCTCACCACCATCGGGGAATAGCAATCAGCCCCAGCATTTT; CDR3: CASSPPSGNSNQPQHF
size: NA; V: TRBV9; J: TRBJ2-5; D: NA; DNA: TGTGCCAGCAGCGTAACTAGCACGGAGACCCAGTACTTC; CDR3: CASSVTSTETQYF
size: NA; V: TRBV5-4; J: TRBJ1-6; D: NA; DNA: TGTGCCAGCAGCTTTCTTTTTAGCGCCGGAGGAAATTCACCCCTCCACTTT; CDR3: CASSFLFSAGGNSPLHF
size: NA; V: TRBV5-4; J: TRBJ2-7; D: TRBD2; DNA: TGTGCCAGCAGCCACTGGACTAGCGGTAAACCCTACGAGCAGTACTTC; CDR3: CASSHWTSGKPYEQYF
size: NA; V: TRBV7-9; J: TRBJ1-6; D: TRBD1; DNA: TGTGCCAGCAGCTTAAACGGGGACAGAAATTCACCCCTCCACTTT; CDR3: CASSLNGDRNSPLHF
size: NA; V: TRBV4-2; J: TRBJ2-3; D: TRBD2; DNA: TGTGCCAGCAGCCAAGCGACTAGCGGGGTGCCTAGCACAGATACGCAGTATTTT; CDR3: CASSQATSGVPSTDTQYF
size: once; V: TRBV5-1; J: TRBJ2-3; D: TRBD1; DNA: TGCGCCAGCAGTACCGGGACAGCTACAGATACGCAGTATTTT; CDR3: CASSTGTATDTQYF
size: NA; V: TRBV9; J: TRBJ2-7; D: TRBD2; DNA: TGTGCCAGCAGCGTAGGGGCGGGAGGGACTTACGAGCAGTACTTC; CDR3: CASSVGAGGTYEQYF
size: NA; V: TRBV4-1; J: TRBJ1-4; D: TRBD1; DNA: TGCGCCAGCAGCCAGGAACCGCAGGGGGCGACTGAAAAACTGTTTTTT; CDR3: CASSQEPQGATEKLFF
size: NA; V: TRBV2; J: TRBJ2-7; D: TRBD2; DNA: TGTGCCAGCAGTGAAGGCGGTATTAATTGGGCTAGCGGGTCGAGCTCCTACGAGCAGTACTTC; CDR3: CASSEGGINWASGSSSYEQYF
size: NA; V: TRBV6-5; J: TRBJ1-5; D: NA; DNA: TGTGCCAGCAGTTACGGGGCCAATCAGCCCCAGCATTTT; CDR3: CASSYGANQPQHF
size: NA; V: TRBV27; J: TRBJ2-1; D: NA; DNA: NA; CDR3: CASSSSSSSGEVNEQFF
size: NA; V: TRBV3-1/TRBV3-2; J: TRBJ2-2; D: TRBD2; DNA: TGTGCCAGCAGCGGAGGGCTAGCGGGACCAACCGGGGAGCTGTTTTTT; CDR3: CASSGGLAGPTGELFF
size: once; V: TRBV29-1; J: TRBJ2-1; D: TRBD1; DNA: TGCAGCGCTAGCTACAGGGGAATGGGAAATGAGCAGTTCTTC; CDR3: CSASYRGMGNEQFF
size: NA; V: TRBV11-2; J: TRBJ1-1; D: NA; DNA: TGTGCCAGCAGCTTAGTTGTCAGACAGGCCGCTGAAGCTTTCTTT; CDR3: CASSLVVRQAAEAFF